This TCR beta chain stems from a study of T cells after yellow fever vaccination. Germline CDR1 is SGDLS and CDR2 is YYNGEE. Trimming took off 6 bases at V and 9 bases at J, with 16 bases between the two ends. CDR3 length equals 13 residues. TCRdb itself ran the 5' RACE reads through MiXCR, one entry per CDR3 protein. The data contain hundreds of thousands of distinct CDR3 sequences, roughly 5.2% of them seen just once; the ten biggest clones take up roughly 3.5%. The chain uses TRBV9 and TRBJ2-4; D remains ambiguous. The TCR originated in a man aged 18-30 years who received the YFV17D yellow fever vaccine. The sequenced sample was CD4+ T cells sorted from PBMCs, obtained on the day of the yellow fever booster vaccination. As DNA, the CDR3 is TGTGCCAGCAACCTTCGCGCGGATACCATTCAGTACTTC. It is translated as CASNLRADTIQYF.